The next 23 T cell receptor beta chains were all read from a single sample in a study of cytomegalovirus exposure and HLA in healthy donors. The PCR had 60 Vbeta and 13 Jbeta primers. Data came from immunoSEQ multiplex PCR; TCRdb stores just in-frame clones and leaves some out. The table includes about 180,000 clones, over 65% detected once. The sample consisted of PBMCs. These receptors were collected from a woman in her sixties in good health and CMV-seropositive.

Only a few counts were recorded for this clone. This rearrangement joins TRBV11-2 to TRBJ2-2; weak D call: TRBD1 (5 bases). In germline, CDR1 is SGHAT, CDR2 FQNNGV. The CDR3 runs to 15 residues. V lost 5 bases and J 0 bases, leaving 10 bases between the germline ends. CDR3 in DNA: TGTGCCAGCAGCAAGGGGTTGGCGAACACCGGGGAGCTGTTTTTT. Translation gives CASSKGLANTGELFF.

The chain joins TRBV7-2 to TRBJ1-4, with TRBD1 as a possible D gene (5 bases). Trimming removed 3 bases from V and 8 bases from J, with 16 bases in between. CDR1 and CDR2 (germline): SGHTA, FQGNSA. The CDR3 loop spans 15 amino acids. CDR3 in DNA: TGTGCCAGCAGCTTCGGCGCGGGGGTCGAAGAAAAACTGTTTTTT. Translating it yields CASSFGAGVEEKLFF. The whole variable domain, remainder taken from reference TRBV7-2 and TRBJ1-4, is GAGVSQSPSNKVTEKGKDVELRCDPISGHTALYWYRQSLGQGLEFLIYFQGNSAPDKSGLPSDRFSAERTGGSVSTLTIQRTQQEDSAVYLCASSFGAGVEEKLFFGSGTQLSVL.

This chain uses TRBV27 with TRBJ2-1; D may be TRBD2 (6 bases). Per the germline V gene, CDR1 is MNHEY and CDR2 is SMNVEV (reference sequence). This CDR3 is built from 12 residues. V lost 5 bases and J lost 8, with 10 bases in between. The CDR3 is CASSLGGDEQFF. CDR3 DNA sequence: TGTGCCAGCAGTCTCGGGGGTGATGAGCAGTTCTTC.

This clone has more than one count but fewer than ten. This chain links TRBV7-2 with TRBJ2-1, with 8 positions matching TRBD1. The V gene end was trimmed by 5 bases and the J gene end by 1 base; junction bases not matched to a gene: 1. Germline loops: CDR1 SGHTA, CDR2 FQGNSA. The CDR3 is 14 amino acids. The chain's CDR3 is CASSRQGSYNEQFF. The CDR3 bases are TGTGCCAGCAGCCGACAGGGGTCCTACAATGAGCAGTTCTTC. Using reference TRBV7-2 and TRBJ2-1 for the parts outside the CDR3, the full variable domain is GAGVSQSPSNKVTEKGKDVELRCDPISGHTALYWYRQSLGQGLEFLIYFQGNSAPDKSGLPSDRFSAERTGGSVSTLTIQRTQQEDSAVYLCASSRQGSYNEQFFGPGTRLTVL.

This clone was recorded once. The chain links TRBV19 to TRBJ1-5; 7 positions agree with TRBD1. Germline assignment: CDR1 LNHDA and CDR2 SQIVND (reference sequence). The length of the CDR3 is 14 residues. V dropped 6 bases and J dropped 5; count of bases not matched to a gene: 7. The CDR3 sequence is CASSQRTGYQPQHF. CDR3 DNA: TGTGCCAGTAGCCAGCGGACAGGCTATCAGCCCCAGCATTTT.

The chain joins TRBV7-6 to TRBJ2-3; TRBD2 matches 7 bases. V dropped 7 bases and J dropped 0; count of bases not matched to a gene: 7. Looked up from germline, CDR1 is SGHVS and CDR2 is FNYEAQ. The CDR3 has 15 residues. The CDR3 DNA is TGTGCCAGCACCCTACTTAGCGGGAGCACAGATACGCAGTATTTT. Amino acid sequence: CASTLLSGSTDTQYF.

The rearrangement uses TRBV19 and TRBJ2-7; the match to TRBD2 covers 10 bases. V shed 7 bases and J 6 bases; nucleotides not matched to a gene: 6. The CDR3 is made up of 13 amino acids. In germline, CDR1 is LNHDA, CDR2 SQIVND (reference sequence). The CDR3 DNA reads TGTGCCAGTACCCGAGAGCGGGGGGGCGAGCAGTACTTC. This sequence encodes CASTRERGGEQYF.

This clone was counted between two and nine times. The CDR3 coding sequence is TGTGCCAGCAGTTTCACAGGGCGCGAGGTAGAGACCCAGTACTTC. Its protein product is CASSFTGREVETQYF. The genes are TRBV28 and TRBJ2-5; D might be TRBD1 (6 bases). Germline V lookup: CDR1 MDHEN, CDR2 SYDVKM. The CDR3 contains 15 residues. The V and J ends lost 3 bases and 4 bases respectively, with 15 bases between them. The full variable domain, completed using reference TRBV28 and TRBJ2-5, is DVKVTQSSRYLVKRTGEKVFLECVQDMDHENMFWYRQDPGLGLRLIYFSYDVKMKEKGDIPEGYSVSREKKERFSLILESASTNQTSMYLCASSFTGREVETQYFGPGTRLLVL.

This chain connects TRBV4-2 to TRBJ1-2; D uncertain. CDR3 length: 11 amino acids. V was cut by 0 bases and J by 10 bases, with 6 bases left in between. Germline CDR1 and CDR2: LGHNA and YNFKEQ. The CDR3 here is CASSQEFSYTF. The CDR3 DNA is TGTGCCAGCAGCCAAGAGTTCTCCTACACCTTC.

The V and J genes are TRBV30 and TRBJ2-6; TRBD1 is a possible D gene (6 bases). The V gene lost 1 base and the J gene lost 0 bases, with 13 bases spanning the gap. The CDR3 extends over 17 amino acids. The germline CDR1 and CDR2 sequences are GTSNPN and SVGIG (reference sequence). The CDR3 sequence is CAWSAKQGSSGANVLTF. In nucleotides, the CDR3 is TGTGCCTGGAGTGCTAAACAGGGATCCTCTGGGGCCAACGTCCTGACTTTC.

The rearrangement links TRBV5-6 to TRBJ2-1, with 8 bases matching TRBD2. This CDR3 has 15 residues. V trimming: 2 bases; J trimming: 2 bases; junction bases outside the gene matches: 3. The germline gives CDR1 SGHDT, CDR2 YYEEEE. This CDR3 reads CASSFLAGAYNEQFF. DNA for the CDR3: TGTGCCAGCAGCTTCCTAGCGGGTGCCTACAATGAGCAGTTCTTC.

This chain links TRBV5-4 with TRBJ2-3, with D possibly TRBD2 on 7 matching bases. There are 14 residues in the CDR3. CDR1 is SGHNT and CDR2 is YYREEE in the germline V gene (reference sequence). V gave up 3 bases and J gave up 6 bases, with 14 bases separating them. CDR3: CASSSPGGRDTQYF. In DNA, the CDR3 is TGTGCCAGCAGCTCCCCCGGGGGGCGGGATACGCAGTATTTT.

The chain is built from TRBV28 and TRBJ2-2; 8 nucleotides agree with TRBD1. This CDR3 is built from 15 residues. Germline CDR1 reads MDHEN; CDR2 reads SYDVKM. V gave up 3 bases and J gave up 7 bases; unmatched junction bases: 7. The CDR3 protein is CASSFKDRAGGELFF. CDR3 nucleotide sequence: TGTGCCAGCAGTTTTAAGGACAGGGCAGGCGGGGAGCTGTTTTTT.

The chain employs TRBV19 and TRBJ1-2; 9 bases align to TRBD1. V shed 4 bases, J shed 8 bases, and the junction held 8 bases outside the gene matches. Germline V gives CDR1 LNHDA, CDR2 SQIVND (reference sequence). The CDR3 loop spans 14 amino acids. The CDR3 spells CASSSPRQGGGYTF. The CDR3 DNA follows: TGTGCCAGTAGTAGCCCCCGACAGGGGGGAGGCTACACCTTC.

This sequence joins TRBV5-6 and TRBJ2-2, with 7 bases identical to TRBD1. The germline V gene encodes CDR1 SGHDT and CDR2 YYEEEE. V shed 6 bases, J shed 8 bases, and the junction held 10 bases outside the gene matches. This CDR3 comprises 14 residues. The CDR3 region is CASKIRQGPGELFF. In DNA form, the CDR3 reads TGTGCCAGCAAAATCCGACAGGGCCCGGGGGAGCTGTTTTTT.

The V gene is TRBV5-1, the J gene TRBJ2-6; weak D call: TRBD1 (6 bases). The CDR3 contains 16 residues. CDR1 SGHRS and CDR2 YFSETQ come from the germline V gene. V shed 0 bases and J shed 2 bases, with 9 bases lying between them. The DNA of the CDR3 is TGCGCCAGCAGCTTGGTACAGGGAGCTGGGGCCAACGTCCTGACTTTC. Translating it yields CASSLVQGAGANVLTF.

The chain has TRBV19 and TRBJ2-3; a weak D match, TRBD1 (6 bases). This CDR3 spans 14 amino acids. V gave up 7 bases and J gave up 7 bases, with 18 bases separating them. Germline V gives CDR1 LNHDA, CDR2 SQIVND (reference sequence). The chain's CDR3 is CASKPRDNGHTQYF. In nucleotides, the CDR3 is TGTGCCAGTAAACCCCGGGACAATGGTCATACGCAGTATTTT.

The chain has TRBV6-1 and TRBJ1-6, with D tentatively TRBD1 (5 bases). V was shortened by 6 bases and J by 5 bases, with 14 bases between the two germline ends. The germline CDR1 and CDR2 sequences are MNHNS and SASEGT. The CDR3 has 15 amino acids. The chain's CDR3 is CASRWGRENNSPLHF. The DNA for the CDR3 is TGTGCCAGCAGATGGGGACGGGAGAATAATTCACCCCTCCACTTT.

The DNA of the CDR3 is TGTGCCAGTACCCTGACGGGGGTCGGAAACACCATATATTTT. As protein: CASTLTGVGNTIYF. The V and J genes are TRBV14 and TRBJ1-3; D is perhaps TRBD1 (5 bases). Trimming took off 9 bases at V and 4 bases at J, with 16 bases between the two ends. The length of the CDR3 is 14 residues. Germline CDR1 SGHDN, CDR2 FVKESK.

As DNA, the CDR3 is TGCGCCAGCAGCTTACACAGGGGGACGGTCGTTGAAAAACTGTTTTTT. Encoded protein: CASSLHRGTVVEKLFF. V is TRBV5-1 and J is TRBJ1-4; 8 bases line up with TRBD1. Germline-derived CDR1 and CDR2 are SGHRS and YFSETQ. V shed 2 bases and J 7 bases; nucleotides not matched to a gene: 10. The CDR3 is 16 residues long.

The chain uses TRBV27 and TRBJ2-1; a weak D match, TRBD2 (7 bases). Trimming stripped 3 bases from V and 7 bases from J, with 13 bases between. Germline lookup yields CDR1 MNHEY and CDR2 SMNVEV (reference sequence). The CDR3 is 14 amino acids. The CDR3 region is CASSFWRGRNEQFF. The CDR3 nucleotides read TGTGCCAGCAGTTTTTGGCGGGGGCGGAATGAGCAGTTCTTC.

V and J are TRBV5-4 and TRBJ2-1; possible D gene TRBD1, 6 bases. Trimming took 0 bases from V and 2 from J, leaving 6 bases between them. The CDR3 has 14 amino acids. Germline CDR1 is SGHNT and CDR2 is YYREEE (reference sequence). The DNA of the CDR3 is TGTGCCAGCAGCTTGGGGACAGCCTACAATGAGCAGTTCTTC. Protein: CASSLGTAYNEQFF.

This clone has a single count. The V call is TRBV9, the J call TRBJ2-5; D call uncertain. Germline V gene data show CDR1 as SGDLS and CDR2 as YYNGEE. The V and J ends lost 4 bases and 2 bases respectively, with 9 bases between them. This CDR3 is built from 13 residues. In nucleotides, the CDR3 is TGTGCCAGCAGCCCCCAGATTCAAGAGACCCAGTACTTC. It encodes CASSPQIQETQYF.